Each of the 3 T cell receptor beta chains below was sequenced from the same sample in a study of T cell changes during pregnancy in multiple sclerosis. Some clones are missing from TCRdb's copy, which holds only in-frame ones; the method was immunoSEQ multiplex PCR. The profile covers tens of thousands of clones, with approximately 90% appearing a single time and about 0.7% taken by the ten largest. Sequencing was performed on CD4+ T cells from peripheral blood mononuclear cells, taken in the first trimester of pregnancy. Receptors originate from a female donor in good health, enrolled as a control in a pregnancy study.

As concerns this clone: Without the conserved terminal phenylalanine or tryptophan, this CDR3 likely stems from a read error. It is unclear where the CDR3 begins or ends on the DNA, so no DNA is shown, and the CDR3 is as TCRdb lists it. The chain couples TRBV5-3 to TRBJ1-2; no DNA check was done on the table's D call, TRBD1. TRBV5-3 is placed among ORFs of uncertain function. Inclusive of both ends, the CDR3 amounts to 9 amino acids. The CDR3 loop is CARSWGHFA.

The chain uses TRBV5-1 and TRBJ2-7, with TRBD1 matching over 12 bases. The germline V gene encodes CDR1 SGHRS and CDR2 YFSETQ. Losses at the gene ends were 6 bases for V and 6 bases for J; bases not matched to a gene: 4. The CDR3 consists of 13 residues. Written as DNA, the CDR3 is TGCGCCAGCACCCCGGGACAGGGGGCCGAGCAGTACTTC. Protein sequence: CASTPGQGAEQYF.

V usage is TRBV6-1 and J usage is TRBJ1-5; D is perhaps TRBD1 (6 bases). CDR1 and CDR2 from the germline V gene are MNHNS and SASEGT. V lost 1 base and J lost 5, with 12 bases in between. The CDR3 length is 15 residues. Here the CDR3 DNA reads TGTGCCAGCAGTGAAGGGTGGCAGGGGCATCAGCCCCAGCATTTT. Residues: CASSEGWQGHQPQHF.